This T cell receptor (beta chain) was retrieved from a study of blood T cell repertoires in COVID-19 (dated by TCRdb to 2019 to 2021). For context, the study as a whole: Collaborator samples came from the United States, Italy and Spain and covered acute and convalescent phases of COVID-19. Sample metadata almost always included a de-identified subject ID, COVID-19 status, age in years and sex. The dataset comprised deeply sampled blood TCRbeta repertoires from subjects exposed to, actively infected with, or recovered from COVID-19. Where available, HLA class I and class II types were obtained from metadata supplied by the sample provider rather than from assay-based typing. Samples came from the ongoing ImmuneRACE study (first 160 participants) plus 1,254 subjects from 6 global collaborators. A freely available public database, intended as a resource for researchers studying the immune response to SARS-CoV-2, is where the repertoires were released. The prospective study material was composed of cDNA or gDNA derived from T cells, B-cell-depleted T cells, or PBMCs. What the study reported, not specific to this receptor: Clinical and demographic metadata were provided uncurated, with the amount varying by source and participant.

TCRbeta CDR3 regions were amplified from genomic DNA by means of the immunoSEQ Assay, a bias-controlled multiplex PCR. The study's processing was this. Within the assay, amplification of reference gene primers was used to estimate how many nucleated cells each sample contained. Sequence reads were collapsed and filtered to measure the absolute abundance of every unique TCRbeta CDR3 rearrangement. Productive Simpson clonality was computed per sample as the square root of Simpson's diversity index over productive rearrangements. TCRdb carries this immuneACCESS record with in-frame sequences only. Its versions omit some clonotypes, under half of them owing to an unresolved V gene in the studies checked, with the rest unexplained. Clone size and V and J calls were adopted from that table, with D and trimming inferred from the DNA. This sample holds almost 200,000 clones; about 76% were observed only once. The leading ten clones occupy nearly 6% of the sample.

This clone was picked up one time. No cognate antigen has been identified for it. No base quality information exists; no much larger clone differs at one position. The CDR3 spans 12 residues, from the cysteine through the phenylalanine. The kept DNA is CDR3 alone, 36 bases in frame from the first base. CDR1 GTSNPN and CDR2 SVGIG are derived from the germline V gene (reference sequence). V loses 2 bases, J loses 0 bases, and the germline ends lie 4 bases apart. One collaborating source in Seattle enrolled patients while the patients were actively infected and followed the patients over time throughout the course of disease. Whole blood was collected in K2EDTA tubes by collaborating institutions according to the institutions' own protocols. For TCRbeta analysis, collaborators shipped samples as frozen whole blood, isolated PBMCs, or DNA extracted from either of those sample types.

The TCR originated in a woman aged 35 to 49 with COVID-19, enrolled during active disease. Sequencing was performed on peripheral blood. The receptor chain draws on TRBV30 and TRBJ2-5; confidence is insufficient to name the D gene. CDR3 region: CAWSYYQETQYF. The DNA sequence follows: TGTGCCTGGAGTTATTACCAAGAGACCCAGTACTTC.